This TCR beta chain was found in a study of T cells in localized non-small cell lung cancer. The CDR3 runs to 13 residues. From germline, CDR1 is LGHNA and CDR2 YSLEER. Trimming took 6 bases from V and 7 from J, leaving 16 bases between them. Overall study findings and caveats: The highest T cell clonality was in uninvolved adjacent lung, above tumor.

As for this clone: Its antigen is not identified.

Here immunoSEQ multiplex PCR was the method, and the copy in TCRdb shows in-frame clones only, minus some. The repertoire includes some 30,000 clones, more than 85% of them detected once, and over 9.5% sits in the top ten. The chain couples TRBV4-3 to TRBJ2-7; tentatively, D is TRBD1 (6 bases). This TCR was recovered from an older female donor with stage II lung adenocarcinoma. The sample here was peripheral blood mononuclear cells, taken before any cancer treatment. In DNA, the CDR3 is TGCGCCAGCAGTCAGTTTATCGACAGGGAGCAGTACTTC. Residues: CASSQFIDREQYF.